This TCR beta chain stems from a study of blood T cell repertoires in COVID-19. Study in general: From T cells, B-cell-depleted T cells, or PBMCs came the material, which was cDNA or gDNA.

Under the authors' procedure: Reference gene primer amplification gave nucleated cell count estimates. The data were produced by immunoSEQ multiplex PCR, yet TCRdb's version contains in-frame clones alone and is incomplete. V, J and clone size derive from that table, while D and trimming were established from the DNA sequence. The sample carries approximately 400,000 clones, approximately 88% recorded once. Trimming took 3 bases from V and 11 from J, leaving 17 bases between them. There are 13 residues in the CDR3. Germline lookup yields CDR1 SGDLS and CDR2 YYNGEE. The chain uses TRBV9 and TRBJ1-1; no reliable D call. This receptor was taken from a woman between 45 and 65 years old with COVID-19, enrolled during active disease. The sample was peripheral blood. In DNA form, the CDR3 reads TGTGCCAGCAGCGCGCGGGAGGGCTCCCAGGCTTTCTTT. Translated: CASSAREGSQAFF.